This T cell receptor beta chain was profiled in a study of T cells after yellow fever vaccination (dated by TCRdb to between 2018 and 2020). Study-level background: The SMART-Seq v4 Ultra Low Input RNA kit was used to prepare libraries from fractions with low cell numbers. Blood was drawn at multiple timepoints before and after primary and secondary immunization, with bulk PBMC replicates and cell subsets isolated. To follow T-cell clones before and after both primary and booster YFV17D yellow fever vaccination, bulk TCR alpha and beta repertoires underwent longitudinal sequencing. Two healthy male donors, one aged 18 to 30 and one aged 30 to 40 years, made up the cohort.

On the study overall, not on this receptor specifically: Computational filtering was needed because FACS-sorted repertoires could contain abundant contaminating clonotypes from the bulk population. Most clones expanded after primary vaccination were re-detected after the booster (just under 97% of CD4 and approximately 85% of CD8), suggesting broad memory maintenance. A small share of clonotypes occurred in both CD4 and CD8 compartments, likely arising from convergent recombination. Compared with the primary T-cell response, the secondary T-cell response was faster but weaker, reaching its peak on day 5 rather than on day 15. The study included only two donors, which limits how far the findings can be generalized.

TCR cDNA was made using 5'RACE template switching, a step that added a universal primer site and unique molecular identifiers. Priming for cDNA synthesis came from both the TCR alpha and TCR beta constant segments. Library amplification used two PCR steps, and the second PCR step added sample barcodes and sequencing adapters. Libraries were sequenced on Illumina HiSeq 2500 (2x100 bp) or NovaSeq (2x150 bp). The authors' pipeline ran thus. Reads were demultiplexed and collapsed into UMI consensus sequences with MIGEC, and V(D)J alignment was performed with MiXCR. Using edgeR on replicate PBMC samples, clonotypes were called vaccine-responding if FDR was below 0.01 and the log2 fold change was above 5 up to day 15. Each bulk clonotype received a CD4 or CD8 identity based on whether the sequenced CD4 or CD8 repertoire contained that clonotype at higher abundance. TCRdb handled the public reads itself, with Q25 trimming in fastp and clone calling in MiXCR, and kept productive beta chains. All rows with the same CDR3 protein become a single entry with the most common DNA and genes. TCRdb's processing, not the study's, gives the V and J calls here. The table for this sample lists some 400,000 distinct CDR3 sequences; 6% to 8% of them were counted only once. The ten largest clones take up around 16% of the sample.

The treatment or condition label here, explained by the study, means: live attenuated yellow fever vaccine strain. At every blood-draw timepoint, two biological replicates of bulk PBMCs were collected. A standard Ficoll-Paque protocol was used to isolate PBMCs from peripheral blood. RNA was extracted with TriZol from bulk PBMCs, CD4 and CD8 fractions, and dextramer-positive and dextramer-negative fractions. The germline V gene yields SGDLS for CDR1 and YYNGEE for CDR2. V trim: 3 bases; J trim: 5 bases; unmatched bases: 10. The CDR3 starts with the cysteine, ends with the phenylalanine, and has 15 residues. Only the CDR3 portion is preserved as DNA: 45 bases, with reading frame beginning at the first base. This clonotype was counted at least ten times. The antigen it binds to is not known. The input lacks base qualities; no much larger clone sits a single base away.

The TCR was taken from a man aged 25 to 45 who received the YFV17D yellow fever vaccine. The chain links TRBV9 with TRBJ2-5; TRBD2 aligns with 7 central bases. The sample here was PBMCs, taken 5 days after the yellow fever booster vaccination. The nucleotide sequence reads as follows: TGTGCCAGCAGCGCGGGGGGAGGGCCAGGGGAGACCCAGTACTTC. This is translated as CASSAGGGPGETQYF.